The clone carrying this T cell receptor (beta chain) has a handful of counts. Its specificity is not known. This entry belongs to a study of vaccination effects on CD4 cells after COVID-19. ViraFEST assay sequencing came after antigen-specific CD4+ T cells were expanded with viral peptide pools. Cells that had been cultured for roughly ten days were the source of isolated CD4+ T cells. Having tested negative for nucleocapsid antibodies, the vaccine recipients showed no prior SARS-CoV-2 infection. In the cultures, half the medium was exchanged for IL-2 medium on days 3 and 7. Measured with immunoSEQ multiplex PCR; TCRdb has only the in-frame clones, and not every one. The sample contains approximately 74,000 clones, roughly 74% of which appear only once. The starting material was CD4+ T cells from PBMCs cultured with HCoV-NL63 spike peptides, obtained before COVID-19 vaccination. This receptor was taken from a human donor who received a COVID-19 vaccine.

This chain's CDR3 is CASKGGGADTQYF. Written as DNA, the CDR3 is TGTGCCAGCAAGGGCGGGGGGGCGGATACGCAGTATTTT. The chain uses TRBV6-5 and TRBJ2-3; TRBD2 matches 9 bases. The CDR3 has 13 amino acids. Trimming at V came to 7 bases and at J to 6 bases, leaving 5 bases not matched to a gene. Germline values: CDR1 MNHEY, CDR2 SVGAGI.